The 9 T cell receptor beta chains below were found in one sample sequenced in a study of T cells in women clearing cervical HPV infection. Profiled with immunoSEQ multiplex PCR; TCRdb holds only in-frame clones, not every one. The listing contains roughly 29,000 clones. Material: blood buffy coat. The receptors were sampled from a woman aged 18-70 years with a cervical HPV16 infection that either progressed to CIN3+ or cleared (not recorded which).

Notes on this clone: Read data end 3 residues before the CDR3 end; the end is taken from the germline J gene. This chain links TRBV12-3 or TRBV12-4 with TRBJ1-3; TRBD1 is a possible D gene (6 bases). The CDR3 consists of 15 residues. The germline V and J ends were trimmed by 6 bases and 1 base, with 13 bases remaining between them. CDR3 bases read: TGTGCCAGCAGACCGACAGGCCCTTCTGGAAACACC. Translation: CASRPTGPSGNT. The complete CDR3 reads CASRPTGPSGNTIYF.

As for this clone: Read sequence stops 3 residues before the CDR3 end, and the germline J gene provides the missing end. The rearrangement joins TRBV4-2 to TRBJ2-5, with 9 bases lining up with TRBD2. Germline V gene lookup returns CDR1 LGHNA and CDR2 YNFKEQ. V was clipped by 0 bases and J by 5 bases; unmatched bases: 10. The CDR3 totals 17 residues. CDR3 sequence: CASSQDLGRGGLETQYF. CDR3 bases read: TGTGCCAGCAGCCAAGATTTGGGGCGGGGGGGCCTGGAGACC.

Remarks on this clone: Sequencing ends 3 residues short of the CDR3 end; the germline J gene provides the rest. The chain carries TRBV20-1 and TRBJ2-7; 7 nucleotides align to TRBD1. Germline CDR1 reads DFQATT; CDR2 reads SNEGSKA (reference sequence). This CDR3 comprises 14 residues. V shed 6 bases and J 4 bases; nucleotides not matched to a gene: 12. The CDR3 bases that were read are TGCAGTGCCCGAGCACCACAGGGGAGATACGAG. The encoded protein is CSARAPQGRYE. From start to end, the CDR3 is CSARAPQGRYEQYF.

Comment on this clone: Sequencing ends 3 residues short of the CDR3 end; the germline J gene provides the rest. The chain couples TRBV5-1 to TRBJ1-2, with D uncertain. This CDR3 is 12 amino acids long. Looked up from germline, CDR1 is SGHRS and CDR2 is YFSETQ. The CDR3 DNA, read in part, is TGCGCCAGCAGCTTGGAGGGTTGGGGC. Its protein is CASSLEGWG. The CDR3, in full, reads CASSLEGWGYTF.

Remarks on this clone: Read coverage stops 3 residues before the CDR3 terminus; the germline J gene supplies the remainder. This chain links TRBV5-1 with TRBJ1-4; D is possibly TRBD1 (6 bases). The CDR3 has 16 amino acids. Germline CDR1 and CDR2: SGHRS and YFSETQ. V was cut by 0 bases and J by 7 bases, with 16 bases left in between. The CDR3 spells CASSLALQGISEKLFF. Incomplete CDR3 DNA: TGCGCCAGCAGCTTGGCCCTCCAGGGGATTAGTGAAAAA.

Details on this clone: The sequence runs out 3 residues before the end of the CDR3; the remainder is reconstructed from the germline J gene. The chain has TRBV7-2 and TRBJ2-2; D remains unclear. This CDR3 comprises 13 residues. Germline V gene lookup returns CDR1 SGHTA and CDR2 FQGNSA. Trimming left V 3 bases short and J 6 bases short, with 8 bases between. CDR3: CASSFQMAGELFF. CDR3 DNA, as far as it was read: TGTGCCAGCAGCTTCCAGATGGCCGGGGAG.

On this clone itself: The sequenced fragment ends 3 residues before the CDR3 boundary, so the rest is inferred from the germline J gene. This chain uses TRBV2 with TRBJ2-1; 9 bases are shared with TRBD1. The V and J ends lost 0 bases and 3 bases, in that order; junction bases with no gene match: 6. The CDR3 runs 17 residues. Germline-derived CDR1 and CDR2 are SNHLY and FYNNEI. Incomplete CDR3 DNA: TGTGCCAGCAGTGAAGCCCTACGGGACAGGGTCTACAATGAG. Translation gives CASSEALRDRVYNE. From start to end, the CDR3 is CASSEALRDRVYNEQFF. Filled out from reference TRBV2 and TRBJ2-1, the complete variable domain reads EPEVTQTPSHQVTQMGQEVILRCVPISNHLYFYWYRQILGQKVEFLVSFYNNEISEKSEIFDDQFSVERPDGSNFTLKIRSTKLEDSAMYFCASSEALRDRVYNEQFFGPGTRLTVL.

Points on this clone: The read terminates 3 residues before the CDR3 end, so the remaining end is supplied by the germline J gene. V usage is TRBV29-1 and J usage is TRBJ2-7; 9 positions match TRBD2. J lost 5 bases, V lost 1 base, and 3 bases had no gene match. Looked up from germline, CDR1 is SQVTM and CDR2 is ANQGSEA. The CDR3 contains 13 residues. The CDR3 spells CSVEGSGGDEQYF. Partial CDR3 DNA: TGCAGCGTTGAAGGTAGCGGGGGTGACGAG.

In the case of this clone: The read ends 3 residues early relative to the CDR3; the germline J gene fills the gap. The chain employs TRBV4-2 and TRBJ1-6; D is perhaps TRBD1 (5 bases). Germline CDR1 LGHNA, CDR2 YNFKEQ. This CDR3 has 16 residues. Trimming removed 0 bases from V and 1 base from J, with 7 bases in between. The CDR3 protein is CASSQDRVSYNSPLHF. The covered CDR3 bases are TGTGCCAGCAGCCAAGACAGGGTTTCCTATAATTCACCC.